This T cell receptor beta chain appears in the sequencing data of a study of T cell changes during pregnancy in multiple sclerosis. Only in-frame clones appear in the TCRdb table, and some are missing; sequencing was by immunoSEQ multiplex PCR. In the table there are around 34,000 clones, 75% to 95% of which are singletons. Trimming took off 0 bases at V and 1 base at J, with 13 bases between the two ends. In germline, CDR1 is GTSNPN, CDR2 SVGIG (reference sequence). The length of the CDR3 is 15 residues. The clonotype originates from a female donor with multiple sclerosis, enrolled in a pregnancy study. Sequencing used CD8+ T cells from peripheral blood mononuclear cells, obtained before pregnancy. The chain uses TRBV30 and TRBJ2-7, with a possible D match to TRBD1 (6 bases). The CDR3 bases are TGTGCCTGGAGTGTCGGGGACAACCTTTCCTACGAGCAGTACTTC. Residues: CAWSVGDNLSYEQYF. The whole variable domain, filled in from reference TRBV30 and TRBJ2-7, reads SQTIHQWPATLVQPVGSPLSLECTVEGTSNPNLYWYRQAAGRGLQLLFYSVGIGQISSEVPQNLSASRPQDRQFILSSKKLLLSDSGFYLCAWSVGDNLSYEQYFGPGTRLTVT.